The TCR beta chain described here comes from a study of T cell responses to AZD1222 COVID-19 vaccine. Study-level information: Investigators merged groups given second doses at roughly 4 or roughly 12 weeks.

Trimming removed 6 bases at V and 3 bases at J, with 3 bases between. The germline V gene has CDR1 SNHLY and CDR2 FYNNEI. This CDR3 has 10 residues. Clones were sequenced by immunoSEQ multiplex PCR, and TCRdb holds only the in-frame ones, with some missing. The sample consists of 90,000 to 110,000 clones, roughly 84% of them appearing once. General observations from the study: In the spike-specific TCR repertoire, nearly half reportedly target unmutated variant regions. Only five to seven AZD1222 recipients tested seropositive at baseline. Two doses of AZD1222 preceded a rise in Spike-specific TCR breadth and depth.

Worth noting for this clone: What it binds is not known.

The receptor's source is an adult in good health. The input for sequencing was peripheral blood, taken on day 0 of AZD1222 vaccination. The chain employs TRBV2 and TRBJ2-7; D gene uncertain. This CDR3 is CASRDYEQYF. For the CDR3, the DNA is TGTGCCAGCAGGGACTACGAGCAGTACTTC. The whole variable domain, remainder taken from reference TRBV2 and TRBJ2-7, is EPEVTQTPSHQVTQMGQEVILRCVPISNHLYFYWYRQILGQKVEFLVSFYNNEISEKSEIFDDQFSVERPDGSNFTLKIRSTKLEDSAMYFCASRDYEQYFGPGTRLTVT.